Sequencing of this TCR beta chain was carried out in a study of Tregs in tolerant kidney transplant recipients. To note about this clone: Its antigen remains unknown.

Trimming at V came to 2 bases and at J to 3 bases, leaving 14 bases not matched to a gene. Germline loops: CDR1 KGHSH, CDR2 LQKENI. The CDR3 contains 18 residues. Method: immunoSEQ multiplex PCR; TCRdb's copy keeps in-frame clones and lacks some. The table has about 55,000 clones, about 91% seen once. Mixed chimerism was transient after nonmyeloablative marrow transplants from related graft donors. Thawed PBMCs were FACS-sorted into unstimulated CD4+CD25+CD127- regulatory T cells, CD4+CD25- non-regulatory cells, CD4 and CD8 cells. Notes on the study in general: For some patients, primers changed over time, blocking nucleotide-level comparison. Tolerant patients' donor-specific Tregs expanded beyond overall Tregs, suggesting antigen-driven growth.

The input for sequencing was CD8+ T cells from blood (PBMCs), taken 24 months after the transplant. The clonotype originates from a human patient who received a combined kidney and bone marrow transplant. T cells may partly derive from the graft donor. The rearrangement joins TRBV18 to TRBJ2-3, with TRBD2 matching over 7 bases. CDR3 DNA: TGTGCCAGCTCACCAGGGAGGGGCGCTGCCACCCTGACAGATACGCAGTATTTT. Translation gives CASSPGRGAATLTDTQYF.